This T cell receptor beta chain was recovered during a study of response to subunit inactivated influenza vaccine. TCRdb reanalysed the RT-PCR reads using MiXCR and keeps one entry per CDR3 protein. The sample lists some 550,000 distinct CDR3 sequences, 20% to 25% occurring once. This clonotype was seen only a few times. The germline V gene has CDR1 SGDLS and CDR2 YYNGEE. V was cut by 0 bases and J by 3 bases, with 7 bases left in between. The CDR3 extends over 14 amino acids. The same data also contributed to another study, on T cells expressing NK-cell markers. That paper notes: 5'RACE template switching built TCR beta cDNA with unique molecular identifiers. An anti-gamma-delta TCR antibody restricted sorting to alpha-beta TCR T cells in several experiments.

This TCR was sampled from a man aged 45 to 65 who received an inactivated influenza vaccine. This chain uses TRBV9 with TRBJ1-5, with D possibly matching TRBD1 (5 bases). The source material was CD4+ T cells sorted from PBMCs, sampled 11 to 12 days after vaccination. DNA for the CDR3: TGTGCCAGCAGCGTAGGGGACTCCAATCAGCCCCAGCATTTT. Its translation is CASSVGDSNQPQHF.